These 30 T cell receptor beta chains came from one sample sequenced in a study of shared clonotypes between healthy human individuals. Method: immunoSEQ multiplex PCR; TCRdb's copy keeps in-frame clones and lacks some. This table holds fewer than 600,000 clones, 79% found once. The specimen was PBMCs. All receptors come from a woman between 40 and 50 years old in good health. Some clones in this sample may be carry-over from other donors' samples.

The chain combines TRBV5-1 with TRBJ2-7; 10 bases are shared with TRBD1. In germline, CDR1 is SGHRS, CDR2 YFSETQ. The CDR3 extends over 14 amino acids. V dropped 5 bases and J dropped 4; count of bases not matched to a gene: 6. The CDR3 is CASRPGTGVYEQYF. Here the CDR3 DNA reads TGCGCCAGCAGGCCTGGGACAGGGGTATACGAGCAGTACTTC.

The chain couples TRBV18 to TRBJ2-1; D unclear. Germline V gene data show CDR1 as KGHSH and CDR2 as LQKENI. The CDR3 loop spans 15 amino acids. Trimming shortened V by 3 bases and J by 2 bases, and 11 bases separated the two germline ends. DNA of the CDR3: TGTGCCAGCTCACCCCTCTCCGGAACCTACAATGAGCAGTTCTTC. Its protein product is CASSPLSGTYNEQFF. Looking up the rest from reference TRBV18 and TRBJ2-1 gives the full variable domain: NAGVMQNPRHLVRRRGQEARLRCSPMKGHSHVYWYRQLPEEGLKFMVYLQKENIIDESGMPKERFSAEFPKEGPSILRIQQVVRGDSAAYFCASSPLSGTYNEQFFGPGTRLTVL.

The V call is TRBV28, the J call TRBJ2-5; 7 nucleotides agree with TRBD2. Trimming took 6 bases from V and 5 from J; bases not matched to a gene: 12. Germline V lookup: CDR1 MDHEN, CDR2 SYDVKM. The length of the CDR3 is 15 residues. CDR3 in amino acids: CASSSDYGEGETQYF. In DNA, the CDR3 is TGTGCCAGCAGCTCAGATTATGGGGAGGGGGAGACCCAGTACTTC.

This clone was observed a handful of times. CDR3: CASSSGTGEGNEQFF. The CDR3 DNA sequence: TGTGCCAGCAGCTCCGGGACAGGGGAGGGGAATGAGCAGTTCTTC. This sequence joins TRBV9 and TRBJ2-1, with 10 bases lining up with TRBD1. The V gene's germline CDR1 is SGDLS and CDR2 YYNGEE. The CDR3 consists of 15 residues. The ends lost 4 bases at V and 7 bases at J; junction bases unmatched: 8.

The rearrangement joins TRBV7-8 to TRBJ2-7, with D unresolved. The ends were cut back, 5 bases at V and 7 bases at J, with 15 bases in the middle. CDR1 is SGHVS and CDR2 is FQNEAQ in the germline V gene. The CDR3 consists of 13 residues. CDR3 loop: CASSRDYALEQYF. Here the CDR3 DNA reads TGTGCCAGCAGCCGCGATTATGCGTTAGAGCAGTACTTC.

The chain joins TRBV19 to TRBJ1-5; D remains unclear. The ends were cut back, 6 bases at V and 1 base at J, with 22 bases in the middle. CDR3 length: 18 amino acids. Per germline, CDR1 LNHDA and CDR2 SQIVND (reference sequence). CDR3 DNA sequence: TGTGCCAGTAGACCCCGGGCAGTAGGGTTGGGGAGCAATCAGCCCCAGCATTTT. The encoded protein is CASRPRAVGLGSNQPQHF.

The rearrangement uses TRBV14 and TRBJ2-2; no clear D. Trimming left V 2 bases short and J 4 bases short, with 5 bases between. Germline V gene lookup returns CDR1 SGHDN and CDR2 FVKESK. This CDR3 has 13 residues. For the CDR3, the DNA is TGTGCCAGCAGCCAACAAAGCACCGGGGAGCTGTTTTTT. Translated: CASSQQSTGELFF.

The chain employs TRBV4-2 and TRBJ2-1, with 8 bases lining up with TRBD1. This CDR3 spans 16 amino acids. Germline values: CDR1 LGHNA, CDR2 YNFKEQ. The V gene end was trimmed by 4 bases and the J gene end by 3 bases; junction bases not matched to a gene: 8. CDR3 in DNA: TGTGCCAGCAGCCCGAACCAGGGGGCCATCTACAATGAGCAGTTCTTC. This gives the protein CASSPNQGAIYNEQFF.

This rearrangement joins TRBV7-3 to TRBJ2-1; 7 bases are a match to TRBD2. J was trimmed by 6 bases and V by 3 bases; bases with no gene match: 2. Germline V gene lookup returns CDR1 SGHTA and CDR2 FQGTGA. The CDR3 is 13 residues long. The CDR3 DNA follows: TGTGCCAGCAGCTTTAGCGGGCGCAATGAGCAGTTCTTC. Its translation: CASSFSGRNEQFF.

This clone was recorded once. This chain uses TRBV9 with TRBJ2-2; 11 bases fit TRBD2. The CDR3 has 16 residues. CDR1 and CDR2 from the germline V gene are SGDLS and YYNGEE. Trimming took 4 bases from V and 6 from J; bases not matched to a gene: 8. CDR3 in amino acids: CASSTRSGRAAGELFF. In DNA, the CDR3 is TGTGCCAGCAGCACCCGTAGCGGGAGGGCCGCCGGGGAGCTGTTTTTT.

The chain has TRBV5-1 and TRBJ2-2; D may be TRBD2 (5 bases). CDR3 length: 15 amino acids. V was pared by 4 bases and J by 6 bases, with 16 bases between. Germline CDR1 is SGHRS and CDR2 is YFSETQ. This chain's CDR3 is CASSPFAGEAGELFF. CDR3 bases: TGCGCCAGCAGCCCCTTTGCCGGGGAAGCCGGGGAGCTGTTTTTT.

The V call is TRBV19, the J call TRBJ2-1, with 7 bases aligning to TRBD1. Losses at the gene ends were 5 bases for V and 6 bases for J; bases not matched to a gene: 10. CDR1 is LNHDA and CDR2 is SQIVND in the germline V gene (reference sequence). The CDR3 totals 15 residues. The CDR3 region is CASSGIEAGGNEQFF. The CDR3 DNA reads as TGTGCCAGTAGTGGAATAGAGGCAGGGGGCAATGAGCAGTTCTTC.

The gene calls are TRBV4-2 and TRBJ2-5, with 7 bases identical to TRBD2. Losses at the gene ends were 1 base for V and 4 bases for J; bases not matched to a gene: 9. Germline lookup yields CDR1 LGHNA and CDR2 YNFKEQ. The CDR3 loop spans 16 amino acids. The CDR3 loop is CASSQVGGSGGETQYF. CDR3 DNA sequence: TGTGCCAGCAGCCAAGTCGGCGGATCGGGAGGAGAGACCCAGTACTTC.

Details on this clone: This specimen includes other DNA sequences encoding the same CDR3. The gene calls are TRBV18 and TRBJ1-4; 10 bases line up with TRBD1. From germline, CDR1 is KGHSH and CDR2 LQKENI. The V gene end was trimmed by 3 bases and the J gene end by 6 bases; junction bases not matched to a gene: 1. This CDR3 is built from 14 residues. The DNA for the CDR3 is TGTGCCAGCTCACCGGACAGGGGGGATGAAAAACTGTTTTTT. It specifies CASSPDRGDEKLFF.

The gene calls are TRBV5-4 and TRBJ2-4, with TRBD1 identical over 7 bases. The CDR3 runs to 13 residues. The V gene end was trimmed by 4 bases and the J gene end by 11 bases; junction bases not matched to a gene: 9. Germline assignment: CDR1 SGHNT and CDR2 YYREEE (reference sequence). The CDR3 nucleotides are TGTGCCAGCAGCATTCGGACAGGCGGCCTTCAGTACTTC. It codes for CASSIRTGGLQYF. The full variable domain, completed using reference TRBV5-4 and TRBJ2-4, is ETGVTQSPTHLIKTRGQQVTLRCSSQSGHNTVSWYQQALGQGPQFIFQYYREEENGRGNFPPRFSGLQFPNYSSELNVNALELDDSALYLCASSIRTGGLQYFGAGTRLSVL.

Concerning this clone: This likely came from a read error, as a far larger clone is one base away. The chain has TRBV30 and TRBJ2-5; 9 bases fit TRBD1. Germline CDR1 and CDR2: GTSNPN and SVGIG (reference sequence). The CDR3 consists of 13 residues. The trim removed 4 bases at V and 3 bases at J, leaving 3 bases unmatched. CDR3 amino acids: CAWTRTGEETQYF. CDR3 in DNA: TGTGCCTGGACCCGGACAGGGGAAGAGACCCAGTACTTC.

This clone has more than one count but fewer than ten. This sequence joins TRBV29-1 and TRBJ2-3, with a possible D match to TRBD2 (6 bases). V was pared by 7 bases and J by 2 bases, with 16 bases between. Germline V CDR1 and CDR2: SQVTM, ANQGSEA. This CDR3 is 14 amino acids long. The CDR3 is CSAQAAGHTDTQYF. The CDR3, as DNA: TGCAGCGCGCAAGCGGCGGGGCACACAGATACGCAGTATTTT.

This chain uses TRBV5-6 with TRBJ2-1; D is ambiguous. The germline V and J ends were trimmed by 4 bases and 4 bases, with 15 bases remaining between them. The CDR3 is 15 residues long. Per the germline V gene, CDR1 is SGHDT and CDR2 is YYEEEE. The CDR3 DNA is TGTGCCAGCAGCCTAGGACGTTTTCCGTACAATGAGCAGTTCTTC. Translating gives CASSLGRFPYNEQFF.

The chain has TRBV29-1 and TRBJ2-1; D may be TRBD1 (5 bases). The CDR3 covers 13 residues. The V end was cut by 7 bases, the J end by 0 bases, with 10 bases between. CDR1 and CDR2 from the germline V gene are SQVTM and ANQGSEA. The CDR3 region has the DNA TGCAGCGCCCAGGGATCCTCCTACAATGAGCAGTTCTTC. This translates into CSAQGSSYNEQFF.

The V gene is TRBV9, the J gene TRBJ2-3; D is uncertain. This CDR3 comprises 15 residues. CDR1 and CDR2 from the germline V gene are SGDLS and YYNGEE. V was trimmed by 6 bases and J by 1 base, leaving 15 bases between them. The CDR3 DNA follows: TGTGCCAGCACCTCCGCGGCACGGCGCACAGATACGCAGTATTTT. This sequence encodes CASTSAARRTDTQYF. The whole variable domain, filled in from reference TRBV9 and TRBJ2-3, reads DSGVTQTPKHLITATGQRVTLRCSPRSGDLSVYWYQQSLDQGLQFLIQYYNGEERAKGNILERFSAQQFPDLHSELNLSSLELGDSALYFCASTSAARRTDTQYFGPGTRLTVL.

This clone was counted once. V gene TRBV7-9 combines with J gene TRBJ2-3, with D unresolved. Germline loops: CDR1 SEHNR, CDR2 FQNEAQ (reference sequence). The V gene lost 5 bases and the J gene lost 2 bases, with 14 bases spanning the gap. CDR3 length: 15 amino acids. CDR3: CASSPPGIATDTQYF. In DNA, the CDR3 is TGTGCCAGCAGCCCTCCGGGTATTGCCACAGATACGCAGTATTTT.

This clone came up once. The V call is TRBV19, the J call TRBJ2-6, with 10 bases identical to TRBD2. This CDR3 contains 19 residues. V was pared by 6 bases and J by 4 bases, with 15 bases of the junction left unmatched. Germline CDR1 is LNHDA and CDR2 is SQIVND (reference sequence). Here the CDR3 reads CASSPVGLAGAEGANVLTF. CDR3 in DNA: TGTGCCAGTAGCCCGGTGGGGCTAGCGGGAGCGGAGGGGGCCAACGTCCTGACTTTC.

J is TRBJ2-1 and V is TRBV19; 9 bases match TRBD2. With 8 bases clipped from V and 8 bases from J, the junction kept 10 bases outside the gene matches. Germline V lookup: CDR1 LNHDA, CDR2 SQIVND (reference sequence). The CDR3 is 14 amino acids. The CDR3 DNA reads TGTGCCAGTGATGAAGGGCGGGAGGGGGATGAGCAGTTCTTC. The encoded protein is CASDEGREGDEQFF.

V gene TRBV5-4 combines with J gene TRBJ1-4, with 9 nucleotides matching TRBD1. CDR1 and CDR2 (germline): SGHNT, YYREEE (reference sequence). V gave up 5 bases and J gave up 4 bases; unmatched junction bases: 6. The length of the CDR3 is 15 residues. This CDR3 is CASSRTGASNEKLFF. As DNA, the CDR3 is TGTGCCAGCAGTCGGACAGGGGCCAGTAATGAAAAACTGTTTTTT.

On this clone: This sample also contains other DNA sequences that code for the same CDR3. The chain employs TRBV30 and TRBJ2-1; D unclear. Germline V gene lookup returns CDR1 GTSNPN and CDR2 SVGIG (reference sequence). V was cut by 0 bases and J by 4 bases, with 1 base left in between. This CDR3 is built from 11 residues. CDR3 protein: CAWSVYNEQFF. DNA of the CDR3: TGTGCCTGGAGTGTTTACAATGAGCAGTTCTTC.

The rearrangement uses TRBV7-2 and TRBJ1-1, with a possible D match to TRBD1 (5 bases). There are 15 residues in the CDR3. Trimming shortened V by 7 bases and J by 1 base, and 16 bases separated the two germline ends. Germline V gives CDR1 SGHTA, CDR2 FQGNSA. The CDR3 DNA reads as TGTGCCAGCACCTTCTACAGGAGTCCGAACACTGAAGCTTTCTTT. Its translation is CASTFYRSPNTEAFF.

This chain links TRBV28 with TRBJ2-7; 7 bases fit TRBD1. Germline lookup yields CDR1 MDHEN and CDR2 SYDVKM. V trimming: 7 bases; J trimming: 10 bases; junction bases outside the gene matches: 13. This CDR3 has 13 residues. The CDR3 coding sequence is TGTGCCAGCACCCAGACAGGGAGCCACAGACAGTACTTC. It translates to CASTQTGSHRQYF.

The chain combines TRBV28 with TRBJ2-1; the D gene is possibly TRBD1 (5 bases). The V gene's germline CDR1 is MDHEN and CDR2 SYDVKM. This CDR3 has 16 residues. Trimming removed 4 bases at V and 3 bases at J, with 16 bases between. The CDR3 reads CASSSQTANNYNEQFF. Here the CDR3 DNA reads TGTGCCAGCAGTTCCCAGACAGCCAACAACTACAATGAGCAGTTCTTC.

Comments on this clone: The junction does not match germline at one end; this may be a read error. Other DNA sequences in this specimen translate into the identical CDR3. This chain joins TRBV5-1 and TRBJ2-1; tentatively, D is TRBD1 (5 bases). The germline CDR1 and CDR2 sequences are SGHRS and YFSETQ. The CDR3 totals 15 residues. DNA of the CDR3: TGCGCCAGCAGTTTGGAGAGACAGTATGGCAATGAGCAGTTCTTC. Protein product: CASSLERQYGNEQFF.

The V and J genes are TRBV30 and TRBJ2-1; 9 bases are a match to TRBD2. This CDR3 has 15 residues. CDR1 and CDR2 (germline): GTSNPN, SVGIG (reference sequence). V was clipped by 0 bases and J by 5 bases; unmatched bases: 5. In nucleotides, the CDR3 is TGTGCCTGGAGTGTAGGTCTAGCGGGGCACAATGAGCAGTTCTTC. Its translation is CAWSVGLAGHNEQFF.